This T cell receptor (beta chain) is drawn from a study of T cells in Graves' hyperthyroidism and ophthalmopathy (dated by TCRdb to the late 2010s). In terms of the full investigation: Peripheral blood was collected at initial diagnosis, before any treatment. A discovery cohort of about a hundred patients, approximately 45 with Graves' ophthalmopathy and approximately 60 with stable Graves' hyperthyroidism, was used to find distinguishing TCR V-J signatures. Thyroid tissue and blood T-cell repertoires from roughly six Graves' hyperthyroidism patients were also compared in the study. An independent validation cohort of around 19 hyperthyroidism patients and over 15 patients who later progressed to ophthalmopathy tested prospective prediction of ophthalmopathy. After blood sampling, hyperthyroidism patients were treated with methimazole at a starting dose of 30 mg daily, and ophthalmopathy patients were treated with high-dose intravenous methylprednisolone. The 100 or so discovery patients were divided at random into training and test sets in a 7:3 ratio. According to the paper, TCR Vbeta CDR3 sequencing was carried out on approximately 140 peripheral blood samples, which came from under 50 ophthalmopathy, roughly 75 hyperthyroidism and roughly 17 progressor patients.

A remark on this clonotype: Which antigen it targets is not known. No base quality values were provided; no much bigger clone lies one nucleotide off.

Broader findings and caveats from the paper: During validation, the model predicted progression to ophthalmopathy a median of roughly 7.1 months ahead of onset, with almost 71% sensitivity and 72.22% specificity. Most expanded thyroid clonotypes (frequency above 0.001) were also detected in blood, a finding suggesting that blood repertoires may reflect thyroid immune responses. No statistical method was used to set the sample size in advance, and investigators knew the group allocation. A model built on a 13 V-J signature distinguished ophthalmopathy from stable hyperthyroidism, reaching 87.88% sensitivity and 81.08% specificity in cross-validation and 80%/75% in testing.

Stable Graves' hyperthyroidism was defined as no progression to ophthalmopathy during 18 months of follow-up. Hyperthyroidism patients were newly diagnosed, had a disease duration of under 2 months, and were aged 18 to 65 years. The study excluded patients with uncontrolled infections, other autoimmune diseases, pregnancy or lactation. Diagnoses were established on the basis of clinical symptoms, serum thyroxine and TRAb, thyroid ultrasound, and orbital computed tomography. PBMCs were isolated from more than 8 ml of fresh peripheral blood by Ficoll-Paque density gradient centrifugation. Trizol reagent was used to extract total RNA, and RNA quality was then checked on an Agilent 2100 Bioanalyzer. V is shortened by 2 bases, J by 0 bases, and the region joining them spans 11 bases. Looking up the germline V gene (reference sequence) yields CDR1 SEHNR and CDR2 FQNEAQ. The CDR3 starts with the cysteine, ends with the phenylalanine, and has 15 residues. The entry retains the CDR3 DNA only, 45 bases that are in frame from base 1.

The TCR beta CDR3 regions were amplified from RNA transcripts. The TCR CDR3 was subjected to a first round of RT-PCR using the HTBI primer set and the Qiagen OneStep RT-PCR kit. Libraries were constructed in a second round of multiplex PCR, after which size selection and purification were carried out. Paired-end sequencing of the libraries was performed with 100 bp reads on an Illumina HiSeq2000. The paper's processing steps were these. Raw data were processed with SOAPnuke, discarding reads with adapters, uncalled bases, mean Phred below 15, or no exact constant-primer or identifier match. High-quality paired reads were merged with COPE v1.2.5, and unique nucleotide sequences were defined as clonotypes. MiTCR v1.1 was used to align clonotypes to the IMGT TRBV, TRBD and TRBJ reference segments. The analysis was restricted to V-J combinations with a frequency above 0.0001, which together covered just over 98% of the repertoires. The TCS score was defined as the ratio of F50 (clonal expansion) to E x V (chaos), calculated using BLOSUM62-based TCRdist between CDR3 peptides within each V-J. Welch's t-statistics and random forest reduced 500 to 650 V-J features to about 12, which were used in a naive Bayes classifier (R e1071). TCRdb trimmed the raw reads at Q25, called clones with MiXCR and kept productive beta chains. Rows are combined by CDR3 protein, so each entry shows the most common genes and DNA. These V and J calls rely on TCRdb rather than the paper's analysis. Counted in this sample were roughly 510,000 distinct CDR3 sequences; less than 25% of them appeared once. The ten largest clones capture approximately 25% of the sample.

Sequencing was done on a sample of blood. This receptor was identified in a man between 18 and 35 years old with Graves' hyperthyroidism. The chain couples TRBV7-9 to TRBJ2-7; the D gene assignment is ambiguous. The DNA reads TGTGCCAGCAGCTTAACGGGCGAGCGCTCCTACGAGCAGTACTTC. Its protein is CASSLTGERSYEQYF.